A single sample gave rise to the 18 T cell receptor beta chains below, sequenced in a study of blood T cell repertoires in COVID-19. The protocol was immunoSEQ multiplex PCR, while the TCRdb copy is restricted to in-frame clones and leaves out a portion. Of about 220,000 clones detected, 84% appear once; the ten largest clones hold approximately 6.6%. Sequences were obtained from PBMCs or T cells enriched from blood (not recorded which). These receptor sequences come from a woman between 35 and 50 years old who had recovered from COVID-19.

This clone was detected only once. CDR3: CASSLAPLVENEQFF. The CDR3 DNA reads as TGCGCCAGCAGCTTGGCCCCCCTAGTTGAAAATGAGCAGTTCTTC. The chain carries TRBV5-1 and TRBJ2-1; no reliable D call. The CDR3 has 15 residues. CDR1 is SGHRS and CDR2 is YFSETQ in the germline V gene. Deletions cut 0 bases from V and 7 bases from J, with 14 bases between.

The rearrangement joins TRBV29-1 to TRBJ2-7, with 12 bases that match TRBD2. This CDR3 is 14 amino acids long. The trim removed 7 bases at V and 0 bases at J, leaving 4 bases unmatched. Germline V lookup: CDR1 SQVTM, CDR2 ANQGSEA. In nucleotides, the CDR3 is TGCAGCGGCGTGACTAGCGGGAGCTCCTACGAGCAGTACTTC. Translating gives CSGVTSGSSYEQYF.

The chain employs TRBV7-2 and TRBJ1-2; D may be TRBD1 (6 bases). The CDR3 runs 16 residues. CDR1 is SGHTA, CDR2 FQGNSA, per germline. V dropped 1 base and J dropped 5 bases, with 17 bases sitting between them. This CDR3 is CASSLDAWGGRYGYTF. The CDR3, as DNA: TGTGCCAGCAGCTTAGACGCATGGGGGGGCCGATATGGCTACACCTTC.

The chain carries TRBV28 and TRBJ1-1; D unresolved. This CDR3 is 14 amino acids long. CDR1 MDHEN and CDR2 SYDVKM come from the germline V gene. V lost 6 bases, J lost 3 bases, and 14 bases lay in between. The CDR3 DNA is TGTGCCAGCAGACTTGGCTCGGGAGACACTGAAGCTTTCTTT. Protein product: CASRLGSGDTEAFF.

The genes are TRBV11-2 and TRBJ2-7; possible D gene TRBD2, 6 bases. Germline loops: CDR1 SGHAT, CDR2 FQNNGV. This CDR3 is 13 amino acids long. V gave up 5 bases and J gave up 5 bases, with 13 bases separating them. CDR3 region: CASSIQGGNEQYF. The CDR3 DNA follows: TGTGCCAGCAGCATCCAGGGAGGAAACGAGCAGTACTTC.

Concerning this clone itself: Other DNA sequences within the sample encode an identical CDR3. The CDR3 nucleotides are TGTGCCAGCAGCCTGGGCAGGGAAGAGACCCAGTACTTC. This codes for CASSLGREETQYF. The chain couples TRBV28 to TRBJ2-5; TRBD1 might be the D (5 bases). CDR3 length equals 13 residues. Per the germline V gene, CDR1 is MDHEN and CDR2 is SYDVKM. V lost 6 bases, J lost 3 bases, and 11 bases lay in between.

The chain joins TRBV5-4 to TRBJ2-7; perhaps TRBD1 as D (5 bases). Germline V gene data show CDR1 as SGHNT and CDR2 as YYREEE (reference sequence). The V end was cut by 2 bases, the J end by 4 bases, with 7 bases between. The CDR3 sequence is 12 residues long. CDR3 in DNA: TGTGCCAGCAGCTTCGACAGTTACGAGCAGTACGTC. As protein: CASSFDSYEQYV.

The chain carries TRBV9 and TRBJ2-5; the match to TRBD2 covers 7 bases. The trim removed 0 bases at V and 4 bases at J, leaving 6 bases unmatched. This CDR3 has 15 amino acids. CDR1 SGDLS and CDR2 YYNGEE come from the germline V gene. The CDR3 coding sequence is TGTGCCAGCAGCGTAGAAGGCGGGAGTGGAGAGACCCAGTACTTC. It specifies CASSVEGGSGETQYF.

The chain carries TRBV4-1 and TRBJ1-3; 9 bases align to TRBD1. Trimming removed 4 bases from V and 4 bases from J; junction bases left unmatched: 17. The V gene's germline CDR1 is MGHRA and CDR2 YSYEKL. This CDR3 has 19 amino acids. The CDR3 region has the DNA TGCGCCAGCAGCCGTTGGGGACAGGGTTTTACCCTGGGCGGAAACACCATATATTTT. It yields the protein CASSRWGQGFTLGGNTIYF.

This clone was seen once. This chain uses TRBV19 with TRBJ2-7, with 11 bases that match TRBD2. The CDR3 consists of 19 residues. The V gene's germline CDR1 is LNHDA and CDR2 SQIVND (reference sequence). The ends lost 5 bases at V and 1 base at J; junction bases unmatched: 16. CDR3 DNA sequence: TGTGCCAGTAGTGTATTAGCGGGAGGGCTCGGGGTGGGATCCTACGAGCAGTACGTC. This gives the protein CASSVLAGGLGVGSYEQYV.

The table lists this clone with a count of one. The J gene is TRBJ2-2, the V gene TRBV28; 7 nucleotides line up with TRBD1. Germline CDR1 MDHEN, CDR2 SYDVKM. The CDR3 contains 15 residues. The V segment lost 6 bases and the J segment 7 bases; nucleotides outside the gene matches: 11. The CDR3 nucleotides read TGTGCCAGCAGGCCAAACAGGGGACCCATCGGGGAGCTGTTTTTT. Protein sequence: CASRPNRGPIGELFF.

V gene TRBV7-8 combines with J gene TRBJ1-2; 7 bases match TRBD1. Germline V gene data show CDR1 as SGHVS and CDR2 as FQNEAQ. V gave up 5 bases and J gave up 8 bases; unmatched junction bases: 5. The CDR3 has 12 residues. The CDR3 nucleotides read TGTGCCAGCAGCCTCACAGGGGTCGGCTACACCTTC. Residues: CASSLTGVGYTF. Together with reference TRBV7-8 and TRBJ1-2, the CDR3 gives the full variable domain: GAGVSQSPRYKVAKRGQDVALRCDPISGHVSLFWYQQALGQGPEFLTYFQNEAQLDKSGLPSDRFFAERPEGSVSTLKIQRTQQEDSAVYLCASSLTGVGYTFGSGTRLTVV.

V is TRBV11-2 and J is TRBJ1-1; D uncertain. V lost 5 bases to trimming and J lost 2 bases, with 12 bases between them. This CDR3 has 14 residues. Germline loops: CDR1 SGHAT, CDR2 FQNNGV. The chain's CDR3 is CASSPLLLNTEAFF. The CDR3 DNA is TGTGCCAGCAGCCCCCTACTACTAAACACTGAAGCTTTCTTT.

CDR3 in DNA: TGTGCCAGCAGCCAAGATTGGCAGATATCCACTGAAGCTTTCTTT. Translated, it gives CASSQDWQISTEAFF. The chain has TRBV14 and TRBJ1-1; no clear D. The CDR3 has 15 residues. V was clipped by 0 bases and J by 4 bases, with 12 bases between them. CDR1 is SGHDN, CDR2 FVKESK, per germline.

The chain uses TRBV2 and TRBJ1-4; D may be TRBD1 (6 bases). CDR3 size: 15 residues. V lost 3 bases to trimming and J lost 7 bases, with 15 bases between them. In germline, CDR1 is SNHLY, CDR2 FYNNEI. The CDR3 is CASSERQVPLEKLFF. For the CDR3, the DNA is TGTGCCAGCAGTGAGAGACAGGTACCTCTTGAAAAACTGTTTTTT.

This sequence joins TRBV6-5 and TRBJ1-3; 10 bases agree with TRBD1. The CDR3 contains 15 residues. V shed 2 bases and J 2 bases; nucleotides not matched to a gene: 0. Germline CDR1 and CDR2: MNHEY and SVGAGI. CDR3: CASSYGQGAGNTIYF. DNA for the CDR3: TGTGCCAGCAGTTACGGACAGGGGGCTGGAAACACCATATATTTT.

Here the CDR3 reads CASSVATSGRFSQYF. In DNA, the CDR3 is TGTGCCAGCAGCGTAGCAACTAGCGGGAGGTTTTCGCAGTATTTT. The chain carries TRBV9 and TRBJ2-3; 12 bases agree with TRBD2. Germline CDR1 and CDR2: SGDLS and YYNGEE. This CDR3 is 15 amino acids long. V was clipped by 0 bases and J by 10 bases; unmatched bases: 6.

The V and J genes are TRBV20-1 and TRBJ2-7; no clear D gene. The CDR3 loop spans 11 amino acids. V was cut by 2 bases and J by 4 bases, with 6 bases left in between. Germline CDR1 DFQATT, CDR2 SNEGSKA (reference sequence). The CDR3 DNA is TGCAGTGCTAGAAACGGGTACGAGCAGTACTTC. Amino acids: CSARNGYEQYF.